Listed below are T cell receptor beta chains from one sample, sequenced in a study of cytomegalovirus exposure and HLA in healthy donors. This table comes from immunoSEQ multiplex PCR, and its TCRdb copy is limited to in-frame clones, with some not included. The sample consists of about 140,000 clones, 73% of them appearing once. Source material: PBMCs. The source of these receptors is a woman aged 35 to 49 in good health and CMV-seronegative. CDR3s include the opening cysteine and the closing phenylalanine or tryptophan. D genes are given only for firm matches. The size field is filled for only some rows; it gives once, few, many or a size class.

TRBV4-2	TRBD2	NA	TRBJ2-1	CASSHPASGGSPYNEQFF	TGTGCCAGCAGCCATCCCGCCAGCGGGGGCTCCCCCTACAATGAGCAGTTCTTC
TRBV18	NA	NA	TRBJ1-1	CASSSGNRNTEAFF	TGTGCCAGCTCGAGCGGGAATAGAAACACTGAAGCTTTCTTT
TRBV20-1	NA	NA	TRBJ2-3	CSAYIADTQYF	TGCAGTGCTTACATCGCAGATACGCAGTATTTT
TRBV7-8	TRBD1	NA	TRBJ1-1	CASSLGALNRGVPFF	TGTGCCAGCAGCTTAGGGGCCTTAAACAGGGGAGTACCTTTCTTT
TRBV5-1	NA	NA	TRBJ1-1	CASSLVVNTEAFF	TGCGCCAGCAGCTTGGTCGTAAACACTGAAGCTTTCTTT
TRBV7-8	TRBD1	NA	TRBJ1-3	CASSLGQAGNTIYF	TGTGCCAGCAGCCTGGGACAGGCTGGAAACACCATATATTTT
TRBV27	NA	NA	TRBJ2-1	CATRYYNEQFF	TGTGCCACCAGGTACTACAATGAGCAGTTCTTC
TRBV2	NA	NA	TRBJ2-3	CASSVSGGHTQYF	TGTGCCAGCAGTGTATCTGGCGGGCATACGCAGTATTTT
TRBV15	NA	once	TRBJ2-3	CATSRDRGSGWTQYF	TGTGCCACCAGCAGAGATCGGGGTTCGGGTTGGACGCAGTATTTT
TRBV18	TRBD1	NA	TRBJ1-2	CASSPTKTGFYGYTF	TGTGCCAGCTCACCGACGAAGACAGGGTTCTATGGCTACACCTTC
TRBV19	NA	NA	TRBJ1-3	CASSQGPNWSGNTIYF	TGTGCCAGTAGTCAGGGCCCAAACTGGTCTGGAAACACCATATATTTT
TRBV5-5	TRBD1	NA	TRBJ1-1	CASSLVPGGMDTEAFF	TGTGCCAGCAGCTTGGTACCAGGGGGCATGGACACTGAAGCTTTCTTT
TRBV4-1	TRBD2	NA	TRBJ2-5	CASSQLPGGAETQYF	TGCGCCAGCAGCCAATTGCCGGGGGGGGCAGAGACCCAGTACTTC
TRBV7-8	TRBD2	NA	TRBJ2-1	CASSPIRGGDEQFF	TGTGCCAGCAGCCCAATTCGGGGAGGGGATGAGCAGTTCTTC
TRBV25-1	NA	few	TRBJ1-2	CASSEFGDTGMSANGYTF	TGTGCCAGCAGTGAATTCGGGGACACAGGGATGTCCGCGAATGGCTACACCTTC
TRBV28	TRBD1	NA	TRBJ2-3	CASLGQNTDTQYF	TGTGCCAGCCTGGGACAGAACACAGATACGCAGTATTTT
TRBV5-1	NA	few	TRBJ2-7	CASTSGDAYSYEQYF	TGCGCCAGCACGTCAGGGGACGCCTACTCCTACGAGCAGTACTTC
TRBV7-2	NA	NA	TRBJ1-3	CASSLGLGGASGNTIYF	TGTGCCAGCAGCTTAGGGCTTGGAGGTGCCTCTGGAAACACCATATATTTT
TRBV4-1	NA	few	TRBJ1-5	CASSQRWAGDDQPQHF	TGCGCCAGCAGCCAGAGGTGGGCAGGGGATGATCAGCCCCAGCATTTT
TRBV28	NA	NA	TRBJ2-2	CASTESGTGELFF	TGTGCCAGCACCGAATCAGGGACCGGGGAGCTGTTTTTT
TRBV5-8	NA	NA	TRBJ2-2	CASSLLQGNTGELFF	TGTGCCAGCAGCTTGTTACAGGGTAACACCGGGGAGCTGTTTTTT
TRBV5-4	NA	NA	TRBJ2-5	CASSVLTSFETQYF	TGTGCCAGCAGCGTACTTACTAGTTTTGAGACCCAGTACTTC
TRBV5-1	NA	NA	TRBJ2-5	CASSFPTGAREETQYF	TGCGCCAGCAGCTTCCCGACAGGAGCAAGAGAAGAGACCCAGTACTTC
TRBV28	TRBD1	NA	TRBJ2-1	CASSPSRTGLGLGNEQFF	TGTGCCAGCAGTCCCTCTCGGACAGGGCTCGGGTTGGGGAATGAGCAGTTCTTC
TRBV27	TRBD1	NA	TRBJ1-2	CASSLSIFGQGGPVNYGYTF	TGTGCCAGCAGTTTATCGATTTTCGGACAGGGAGGGCCCGTTAACTATGGCTACACCTTC
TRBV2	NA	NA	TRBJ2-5	CASSPQETQYF	TGTGCCAGCAGCCCACAAGAGACCCAGTACTTC
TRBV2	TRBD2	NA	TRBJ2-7	CASSEPTGTSGGHYEQYF	TGTGCCAGCAGTGAACCGACCGGGACTAGCGGGGGACACTACGAGCAGTACTTC
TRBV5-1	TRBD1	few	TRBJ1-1	CASSYAAGGTEAFF	TGCGCCAGCAGCTACGCGGCAGGGGGCACTGAAGCTTTCTTT
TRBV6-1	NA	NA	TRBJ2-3	CASSEDGGGGMTQYF	TGTGCCAGCAGTGAAGACGGGGGAGGGGGGATGACGCAGTATTTT
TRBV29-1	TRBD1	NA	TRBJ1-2	CSVETRTGSGYTF	TGCAGCGTTGAAACGAGGACAGGGTCGGGCTACACCTTC
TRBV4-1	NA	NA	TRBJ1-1	CASSQGPVDTEAFF	TGCGCCAGCAGCCAAGGGCCAGTGGACACTGAAGCTTTCTTT
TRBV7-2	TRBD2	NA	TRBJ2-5	CASSLGIVAGETNQETQYF	TGTGCCAGCAGCTTAGGAATTGTAGCGGGGGAGACTAATCAAGAGACCCAGTACTTC
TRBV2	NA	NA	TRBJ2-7	CASEREQAYEQYF	TGTGCCAGCGAGAGAGAACAGGCCTACGAGCAGTACTTC
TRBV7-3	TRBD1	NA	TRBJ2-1	CASSPSRDRNNEQFF	TGTGCCAGCAGCCCCTCCCGGGACAGAAACAATGAGCAGTTCTTC
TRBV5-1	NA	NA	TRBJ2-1	CASSLAPAQGVYEQFF	TGCGCCAGCAGCTTGGCGCCCGCACAGGGAGTATATGAGCAGTTCTTC
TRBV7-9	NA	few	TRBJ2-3	CASSSLRGSTDTQYF	TGTGCCAGCAGCTCTCTTAGGGGGAGCACAGATACGCAGTATTTT
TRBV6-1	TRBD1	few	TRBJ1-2	CASSGGQGLVYGYTF	TGTGCCAGCAGTGGGGGACAGGGCCTTGTCTATGGCTACACCTTC
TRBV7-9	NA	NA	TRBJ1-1	CASSLAGTEAFF	TGTGCCAGCAGCTTAGCCGGGACTGAAGCTTTCTTT
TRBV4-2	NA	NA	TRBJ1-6	CASSLRQGFKDSLNSPLHF	TGTGCCAGCAGCCTTCGTCAAGGATTTAAGGACAGTTTAAATTCACCCCTCCACTTT
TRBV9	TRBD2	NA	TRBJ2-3	CASSVSPRTSGFTDTQYF	TGTGCCAGCAGTGTAAGCCCAAGGACTAGCGGTTTCACAGATACGCAGTATTTT
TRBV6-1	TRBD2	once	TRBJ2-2	CASSEAGGPYGELFF	TGTGCCAGCAGTGAGGCGGGGGGGCCGTACGGGGAGCTGTTTTTT
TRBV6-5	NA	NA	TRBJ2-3	CASSSSGKDTQYF	TGTGCCAGTAGCTCTTCGGGAAAAGATACGCAGTATTTT
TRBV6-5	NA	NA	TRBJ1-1	CASSYSMNTEAFF	TGTGCCAGCAGTTACAGCATGAACACTGAAGCTTTCTTT
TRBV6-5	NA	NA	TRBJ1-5	CASNHRNQPQHF	TGTGCCAGCAACCACAGGAATCAGCCCCAGCATTTT
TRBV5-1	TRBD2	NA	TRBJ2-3	CASSTSGGPTDTQYF	TGCGCCAGCAGCACTAGCGGGGGGCCCACAGATACGCAGTATTTT
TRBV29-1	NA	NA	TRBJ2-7	CSVIRGGTYEQYF	TGCAGCGTTATAAGGGGTGGAACCTACGAGCAGTACTTC
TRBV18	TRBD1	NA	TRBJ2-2	CASSPPTGRNTGELFF	TGTGCCAGCTCACCACCGACAGGGAGGAACACCGGGGAGCTGTTTTTT
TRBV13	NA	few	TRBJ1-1	CASRWKGHQNTEAFF	TGTGCCAGCAGGTGGAAGGGACATCAGAACACTGAAGCTTTCTTT
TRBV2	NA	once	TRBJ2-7	CASGMTTNSYEQYF	TGTGCCAGCGGTATGACTACCAACTCCTACGAGCAGTACTTC
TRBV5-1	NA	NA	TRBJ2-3	CASSLGGVPTDTQYF	TGCGCCAGCAGCTTGGGGGGGGTCCCCACAGATACGCAGTATTTT
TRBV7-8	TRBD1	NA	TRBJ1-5	CASSPRTGHSNQPQHF	TGTGCCAGCAGCCCGAGGACAGGTCACAGCAATCAGCCCCAGCATTTT
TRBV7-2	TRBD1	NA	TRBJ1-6	CASSSGQENSPLHF	TGTGCCAGCAGCTCGGGACAGGAGAATTCACCCCTCCACTTT
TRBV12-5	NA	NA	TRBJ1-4	CASGPRGGAEKLFF	TGTGCTAGTGGGCCGAGGGGGGGGGCGGAAAAACTGTTTTTT
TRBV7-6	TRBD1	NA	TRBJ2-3	CASSLRGQGSDTQYF	TGTGCCAGCAGCCTTAGGGGACAGGGTTCAGATACGCAGTATTTT
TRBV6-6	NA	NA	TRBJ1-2	CASRGGEAGYTF	TGTGCCAGCAGGGGCGGGGAGGCGGGCTACACGTTC
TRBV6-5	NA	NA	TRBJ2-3	CASSYAQGLYTQYF	TGTGCCAGCAGTTACGCGCAGGGACTTTATACGCAGTATTTT
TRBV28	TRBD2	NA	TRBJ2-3	CASSSGGGTDTQYF	TGTGCCAGCAGTAGCGGGGGGGGAACAGATACGCAGTATTTT
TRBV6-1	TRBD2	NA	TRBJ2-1	CASSEMGLAGGSYNEQFF	TGTGCCAGCAGTGAAATGGGTCTAGCGGGCGGTTCCTACAATGAGCAGTTCTTC
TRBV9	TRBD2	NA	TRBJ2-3	CASSVEGLANTDTQYF	TGTGCCAGCAGCGTAGAAGGACTAGCAAACACAGATACGCAGTATTTT